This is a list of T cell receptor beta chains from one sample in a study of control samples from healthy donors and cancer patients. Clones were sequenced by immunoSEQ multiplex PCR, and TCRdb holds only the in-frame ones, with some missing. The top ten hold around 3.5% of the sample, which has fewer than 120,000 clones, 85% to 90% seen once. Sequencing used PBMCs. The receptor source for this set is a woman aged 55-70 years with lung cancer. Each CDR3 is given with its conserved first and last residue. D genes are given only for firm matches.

cdr3_aa: CASSDGTGGYGYTF; d_call: TRBD1; j_call: TRBJ1-2; v_call: TRBV6-4
cdr3_aa: CASSQDTVIHSGNTIYF; d_call: NA; j_call: TRBJ1-3; v_call: TRBV4-1
cdr3_aa: CASSGTSINEQFF; d_call: TRBD2; j_call: TRBJ2-1; v_call: TRBV18
cdr3_aa: CASSRDRDSGNTIYF; d_call: TRBD1; j_call: TRBJ1-3; v_call: TRBV19
cdr3_aa: CASSSDGGLAGGGDTQYF; d_call: TRBD2; j_call: TRBJ2-3; v_call: TRBV6-2/TRBV6-3
cdr3_aa: CASSLVGVRGAEAFF; d_call: NA; j_call: TRBJ1-1; v_call: TRBV5-1
cdr3_aa: CASSETGAYGYTF; d_call: NA; j_call: TRBJ1-2; v_call: TRBV25-1
cdr3_aa: CASSRTGSYNEQFF; d_call: TRBD1; j_call: TRBJ2-1; v_call: TRBV6-5
cdr3_aa: CASSLEGTGYPEAFF; d_call: TRBD1; j_call: TRBJ1-1; v_call: TRBV11-1
cdr3_aa: CSVEDWQGPYGYTF; d_call: NA; j_call: TRBJ1-2; v_call: TRBV29-1
cdr3_aa: CAISESVSSNYGYTF; d_call: NA; j_call: TRBJ1-2; v_call: TRBV10-3
cdr3_aa: CASSYSDRLEYQKLFF; d_call: NA; j_call: TRBJ1-4; v_call: TRBV6-5
cdr3_aa: CASSETGAGGYTF; d_call: TRBD1; j_call: TRBJ1-2; v_call: TRBV2
cdr3_aa: CASSLTASGNTIYF; d_call: NA; j_call: TRBJ1-3; v_call: TRBV5-1
cdr3_aa: CASSPVAGGFLIYNEQFF; d_call: TRBD2; j_call: TRBJ2-1; v_call: TRBV6-2/TRBV6-3
cdr3_aa: CASSVGGAAVEQYF; d_call: NA; j_call: TRBJ2-7; v_call: TRBV9
cdr3_aa: CASSEGDGNQPQHF; d_call: NA; j_call: TRBJ1-5; v_call: TRBV2
cdr3_aa: CASREGGPPYNEQFF; d_call: NA; j_call: TRBJ2-1; v_call: TRBV2